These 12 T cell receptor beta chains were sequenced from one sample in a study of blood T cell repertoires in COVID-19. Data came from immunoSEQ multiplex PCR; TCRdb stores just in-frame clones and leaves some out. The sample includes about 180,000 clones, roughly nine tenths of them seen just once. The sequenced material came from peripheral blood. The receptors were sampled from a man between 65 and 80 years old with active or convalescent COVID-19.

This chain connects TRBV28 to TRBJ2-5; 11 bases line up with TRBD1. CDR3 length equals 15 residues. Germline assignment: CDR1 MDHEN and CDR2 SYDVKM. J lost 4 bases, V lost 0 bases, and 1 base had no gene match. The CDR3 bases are TGTGCCAGCAGTTTATGGGGGACAGGGGGAGAGACCCAGTACTTC. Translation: CASSLWGTGGETQYF.

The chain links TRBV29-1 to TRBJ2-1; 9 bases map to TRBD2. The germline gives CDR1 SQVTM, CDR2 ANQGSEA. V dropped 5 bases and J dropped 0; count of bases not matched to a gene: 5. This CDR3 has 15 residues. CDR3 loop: CSVKSSGSSYNEQFF. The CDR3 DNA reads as TGCAGCGTTAAAAGTAGCGGGAGCTCCTACAATGAGCAGTTCTTC.

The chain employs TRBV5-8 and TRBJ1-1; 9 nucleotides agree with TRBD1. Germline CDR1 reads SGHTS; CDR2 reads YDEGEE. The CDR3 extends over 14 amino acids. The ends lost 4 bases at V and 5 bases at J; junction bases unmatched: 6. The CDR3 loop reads CASSRDRGSTEAFF. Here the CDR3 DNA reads TGTGCCAGCAGCCGAGACAGGGGGTCTACTGAAGCTTTCTTT.

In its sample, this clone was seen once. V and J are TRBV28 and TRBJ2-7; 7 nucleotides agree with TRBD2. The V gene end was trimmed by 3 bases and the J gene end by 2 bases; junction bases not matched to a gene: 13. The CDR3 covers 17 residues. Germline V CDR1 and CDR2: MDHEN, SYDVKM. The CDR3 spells CASSFNLGGGTPYEQYF. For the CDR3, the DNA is TGTGCCAGCAGTTTTAATCTCGGGGGAGGGACCCCCTACGAGCAGTACTTC.

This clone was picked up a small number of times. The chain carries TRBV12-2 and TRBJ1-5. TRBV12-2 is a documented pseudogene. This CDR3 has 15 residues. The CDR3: CASRKSYMDYQPQHF. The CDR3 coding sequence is TGTGCAAGTCGCAAATCCTATATGGACTATCAGCCCCAGCATTTT.

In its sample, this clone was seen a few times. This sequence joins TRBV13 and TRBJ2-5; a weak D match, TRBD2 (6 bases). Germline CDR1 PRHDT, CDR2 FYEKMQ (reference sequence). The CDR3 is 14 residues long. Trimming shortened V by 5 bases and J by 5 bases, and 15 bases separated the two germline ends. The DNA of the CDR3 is TGTGCCAGCAGCCAACCGGGGGTTAAGGAGACCCAGTACTTC. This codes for CASSQPGVKETQYF.

CDR3 residues: CASSQDSSAYEQYF. The CDR3 coding sequence is TGCGCCAGCAGCCAGGACTCTAGTGCCTACGAGCAGTACTTC. The chain joins TRBV4-1 to TRBJ2-7, with a tentative D call TRBD2 (5 bases). V was pared by 3 bases and J by 2 bases, with 11 bases between. Looked up from germline, CDR1 is MGHRA and CDR2 is YSYEKL. The CDR3 has 14 amino acids.

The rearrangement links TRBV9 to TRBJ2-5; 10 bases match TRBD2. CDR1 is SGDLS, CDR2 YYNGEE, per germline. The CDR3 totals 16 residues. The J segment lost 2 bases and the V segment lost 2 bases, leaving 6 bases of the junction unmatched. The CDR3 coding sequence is TGTGCCAGCAGCGTCTCCGGGACTAGCGAACAAGAGACCCAGTACTTC. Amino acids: CASSVSGTSEQETQYF.

CDR3 sequence reads: CASSVRRAEAEQYF. CDR3 DNA sequence: TGTGCCAGCAGTGTACGCAGGGCAGAAGCCGAGCAGTACTTC. The chain has TRBV2 and TRBJ2-7; D might be TRBD1 (5 bases). This CDR3 contains 14 residues. CDR1 is SNHLY, CDR2 FYNNEI, per germline. Trimming pared 4 bases from V and 6 bases from J, leaving 16 bases between. Variable domain in full (rest from reference TRBV2 and TRBJ2-7): EPEVTQTPSHQVTQMGQEVILRCVPISNHLYFYWYRQILGQKVEFLVSFYNNEISEKSEIFDDQFSVERPDGSNFTLKIRSTKLEDSAMYFCASSVRRAEAEQYFGPGTRLTVT.

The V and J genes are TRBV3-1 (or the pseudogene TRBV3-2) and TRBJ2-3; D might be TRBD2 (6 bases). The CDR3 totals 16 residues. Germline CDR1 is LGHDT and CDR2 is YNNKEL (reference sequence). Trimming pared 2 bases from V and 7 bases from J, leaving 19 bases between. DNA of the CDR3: TGTGCCAGCAGCCAACCCGGCGGGGCCGGGTTGTATACGCAGTATTTT. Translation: CASSQPGGAGLYTQYF.

CDR3 DNA: TGTGCCAGCAGCAAATACGGTAGCGGGAGGGCCCCAGCCTACAATGAGCAGTTCTTC. This sequence encodes CASSKYGSGRAPAYNEQFF. V gene TRBV21-1 combines with J gene TRBJ2-1; the D call TRBD2 from the table was never checked on the DNA. TRBV21-1 is a listed pseudogene. The CDR3 has 19 amino acids.

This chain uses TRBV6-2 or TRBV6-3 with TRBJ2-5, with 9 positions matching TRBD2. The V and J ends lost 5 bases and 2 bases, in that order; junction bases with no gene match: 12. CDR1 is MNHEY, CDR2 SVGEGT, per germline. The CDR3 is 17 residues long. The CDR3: CASSPGRGREGQETQYF. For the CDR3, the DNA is TGTGCCAGCAGTCCAGGTCGGGGGCGGGAGGGTCAAGAGACCCAGTACTTC.